This TCR beta chain was obtained from a study of blood T cell repertoires in COVID-19. Study at large: The United States, Italy and Spain supplied acute and convalescent COVID-19 samples. PBMCs, B-cell-depleted T cells, or T cells were the source of the cDNA or gDNA that made up the material.

Source study methods: How many nucleated cells were present was estimated from reference gene primer amplification. TCRdb's copy holds only in-frame clones and misses some; the assay was immunoSEQ multiplex PCR. V, J and clone size reflect that table, while D and trimming were determined from the DNA. The sample carries 58,000 or so clones, about four fifths recorded once. Sequenced input: peripheral blood. This TCR was recovered from a human donor in a cohort sampled during active COVID-19.

The DNA for the CDR3 is TGTGCCAGCAGTTTAAGAGGGGGAAATTATGGCTACACCTTC. Its protein is CASSLRGGNYGYTF. The V gene is TRBV27, the J gene TRBJ1-2, with D tentatively TRBD1 (6 bases). The germline CDR1 and CDR2 sequences are MNHEY and SMNVEV (reference sequence). The CDR3 loop spans 14 amino acids. V was clipped by 2 bases and J by 5 bases, with 12 bases between them.